A selection of T cell receptor beta chains follows, all from one sample in a study of T cell responses to AZD1222 COVID-19 vaccine. Generated by immunoSEQ multiplex PCR, the TCRdb table keeps only in-frame clones and is missing some. The table records about 160,000 clones, approximately 90% of them present only once. The sample here was peripheral blood, taken on day 0 of AZD1222 vaccination. The receptors originated from an adult in good health. The CDR3 runs from the conserved cysteine through the conserved F or W. D genes are given only for firm matches. Some rows mark clone size as missing; the rest say once, few, many or name a class of expanded clone.

TGTGCCAGCAGTAGAGACAGTGGAGGTGGCTACACCTTC	CASSRDSGGGYTF	-	TRBJ1-2	TRBV6-5	-
TGTGCCAGTATCGGTCAGGGGGCTAATGAGCAGTTCTTC	CASIGQGANEQFF	TRBD1	TRBJ2-1	TRBV19	-
TGTGCCAGCAGCCCTCAGGGACCTGGAAACACCATATATTTT	CASSPQGPGNTIYF	-	TRBJ1-3	TRBV6-2/TRBV6-3	-
TGTGCCAGCAGTGAGAGCGTCGTGGGCAGGGGGAACTATGGCTACACCTTC	CASSESVVGRGNYGYTF	TRBD1	TRBJ1-2	TRBV2	few
TGTGCCAGCAGCGTGGCTGAAGCTTTCTTT	CASSVAEAFF	-	TRBJ1-1	TRBV7-9	once
TGTGCCAGCAGTTTTGGATACGAGCAGTACTTC	CASSFGYEQYF	-	TRBJ2-7	TRBV27	-
TGTGCCAGCAGTACCCCGACAGGGCAAAAGAGCACTGAAGCTTTCTTT	CASSTPTGQKSTEAFF	TRBD1	TRBJ1-1	TRBV28	-
TGTGCCAGCAGCCTTTCTTATGGTGGGGATCAGCCCCAGCATTTT	CASSLSYGGDQPQHF	-	TRBJ1-5	TRBV7-2	-
TGTGCCAGCAGCGTATTCCCTCAAAGCGGGGGGGAAAAAGAGACCCAGTACTTC	CASSVFPQSGGEKETQYF	TRBD2	TRBJ2-5	TRBV9	-
TGTGCCAGTAGTATAGGAGCGGGGCCAGACACAGATACGCAGTATTTT	CASSIGAGPDTDTQYF	TRBD2	TRBJ2-3	TRBV19	-
TGTGCCAGCAGCCAAGACCTTTTAACGCAGGGCGAGCAGTACTTC	CASSQDLLTQGEQYF	-	TRBJ2-7	TRBV4-2	-
TGTGCCAGCAGTGACCCCAGCCAGCTGGGGGCTTTCTTT	CASSDPSQLGAFF	-	TRBJ1-1	TRBV25-1	-
TGCGCCAGCAGCCAATCGATTCTCGGAGATAATTCACCCCTCCACTTT	CASSQSILGDNSPLHF	-	TRBJ1-6	TRBV4-1	-
TGTGCCAGTAGTCACGGGATCAAGGGAACTGGCTACACCTTC	CASSHGIKGTGYTF	-	TRBJ1-2	TRBV19	-
TGTGCCAGCACTGGCGGGGGTTACTCAGATACGCAGTATTTT	CASTGGGYSDTQYF	TRBD2	TRBJ2-3	TRBV9	-
TGCAGTGCTAGAGGGTACGGAAAACTGTTTTTT	CSARGYGKLFF	-	TRBJ1-4	TRBV20-1	-
TGCGCCAGCAGCTTGAAAAACACAAACACCGGGGAGCTGTTTTTT	CASSLKNTNTGELFF	-	TRBJ2-2	TRBV5-1	-
TGCGCCAGCAGCCGGGACAGGGTGAACACCGGGGAGCTGTTTTTT	CASSRDRVNTGELFF	TRBD1	TRBJ2-2	TRBV5-1	-
TGTGCCAGCAGCTTAGAAGCGAGGAACACTGAAGCTTTCTTT	CASSLEARNTEAFF	-	TRBJ1-1	TRBV7-9	-
TGTGCCAGCAGTTTAGACAGGGGGCGAGGAGGCTACACCTTC	CASSLDRGRGGYTF	TRBD1	TRBJ1-2	TRBV6-5	once
TGTGCCAGCAGCTTAGTTCCGGGACAGGGACGACCTCTCCACTATGGCTACACCTTC	CASSLVPGQGRPLHYGYTF	TRBD1	TRBJ1-2	TRBV7-6	-
TGCGCCAGCAGCCAAGTGGGGCAGGGGCCTAACACAGATACGCAGTATTTT	CASSQVGQGPNTDTQYF	-	TRBJ2-3	TRBV4-1	-
TGTGCCAGCAGCTTCCCTGCTACTAGTGCCGAGCAGTACTTC	CASSFPATSAEQYF	-	TRBJ2-7	TRBV7-8	-
TGTGCCAGCAGTTACTTAGAAGGGGGTACTAACTATGGCTACACCTTC	CASSYLEGGTNYGYTF	-	TRBJ1-2	TRBV6-6	-
TGTGCCAGCAGCTTGCAAAGGGGGGACACTGAAGCTTTCTTT	CASSLQRGDTEAFF	-	TRBJ1-1	TRBV5-4	-
TGTGCCAGCAGCTTTCGCGGTGCCACCGGGGAGCTGTTTTTT	CASSFRGATGELFF	-	TRBJ2-2	TRBV7-2	-
TGTGCCAGTAATTTCGGGGGGTACACCGGGGAGCTGTTTTTT	CASNFGGYTGELFF	TRBD2	TRBJ2-2	TRBV19	-
TGCAGCGTACAGGGGAATGAAAAACTGTTTTTT	CSVQGNEKLFF	TRBD1	TRBJ1-4	TRBV29-1	few
TGTGCCTGGAGTGTACAGGGGCGGGGAGCCAAAAACATTCAGTACTTC	CAWSVQGRGAKNIQYF	-	TRBJ2-4	TRBV30	-
TGCGCCAGCAGCTCGGACAGGGGGAACACCGGGGAGCTGTTTTTT	CASSSDRGNTGELFF	TRBD1	TRBJ2-2	TRBV5-1	once
TGTGCCAGCAGCCCGCCGGGGAAGCCCCAGCATTTT	CASSPPGKPQHF	-	TRBJ1-5	TRBV27	-